The 17 T cell receptor beta chains in this list originate from one sample, sequenced in a study of OX40 agonist ivuxolimab in advanced cancers. The method was immunoSEQ multiplex PCR; TCRdb's version includes in-frame clones alone and lacks a portion of them. The profile shows around 18,000 clones, over 70% of them singletons. Here the sequenced sample was CD4+ or CD8+ T cells sorted from blood, taken in a trial of the OX40 agonist ivuxolimab. Source of these receptors: an adult with an advanced solid tumor such as melanoma, head and neck, liver or kidney cancer.

This clone was recorded only once. V usage is TRBV9 and J usage is TRBJ2-3; 10 bases agree with TRBD2. The ends lost 0 bases at V and 4 bases at J; junction bases unmatched: 2. Germline V gene sequence: CDR1 SGDLS, CDR2 YYNGEE. The CDR3 totals 15 residues. The CDR3 DNA reads TGTGCCAGCAGCGTAGCTAGCGGGAGTTCAGATACGCAGTATTTT. This codes for CASSVASGSSDTQYF.

This clone was recorded once. The genes are TRBV30 and TRBJ1-5; unclear D gene. Trimming took 2 bases from V and 3 from J, leaving 8 bases between them. Germline values: CDR1 GTSNPN, CDR2 SVGIG (reference sequence). The CDR3 length is 13 residues. CDR3 protein: CAWSRSDNQPQHF. The CDR3 DNA reads TGTGCCTGGAGTAGGAGCGACAATCAGCCCCAGCATTTT.

The rearrangement links TRBV5-4 to TRBJ2-7; D not resolved. Germline CDR1 and CDR2: SGHNT and YYREEE (reference sequence). Trimming took off 0 bases at V and 0 bases at J, with 7 bases between the two ends. The CDR3 is 14 amino acids. The CDR3 nucleotides are TGTGCCAGCAGCTTGGGCGGTTACTCCTACGAGCAGTACTTC. This sequence encodes CASSLGGYSYEQYF.

The CDR3 loop is CASSWDSSYEQYF. The CDR3 DNA reads TGTGCCAGCAGCTGGGACAGCTCCTACGAGCAGTACTTC. The chain combines TRBV7-2 with TRBJ2-7, with TRBD1 matching 7 bases. Germline V gene data show CDR1 as SGHTA and CDR2 as FQGNSA. The CDR3 runs to 13 residues. V gave up 4 bases and J gave up 0 bases; unmatched junction bases: 0. Filled out from reference TRBV7-2 and TRBJ2-7, the complete variable domain reads GAGVSQSPSNKVTEKGKDVELRCDPISGHTALYWYRQSLGQGLEFLIYFQGNSAPDKSGLPSDRFSAERTGGSVSTLTIQRTQQEDSAVYLCASSWDSSYEQYFGPGTRLTVT.

This clone came up a few times. The CDR3 coding sequence is TGTGCCAGCAGCTTTAGCACAGATACGCAGTATTTT. Encoded protein: CASSFSTDTQYF. The J gene is TRBJ2-3, the V gene TRBV5-6; D is undetermined. The V and J ends lost 2 bases and 0 bases respectively, with 1 base between them. CDR3 length equals 12 residues. Per the germline V gene, CDR1 is SGHDT and CDR2 is YYEEEE.

The chain recombines TRBV27 with TRBJ2-3, with D unclear. CDR1 is MNHEY and CDR2 is SMNVEV in the germline V gene (reference sequence). The CDR3 runs to 17 residues. Trimming stripped 2 bases from V and 3 bases from J, with 18 bases between. CDR3 in amino acids: CASSLTPPPAQTDTQYF. The DNA for the CDR3 is TGTGCCAGCAGTTTAACCCCCCCACCAGCCCAAACAGATACGCAGTATTTT.

The gene calls are TRBV19 and TRBJ2-3; TRBD2 aligns across 7 bases. The V gene's germline CDR1 is LNHDA and CDR2 SQIVND (reference sequence). CDR3 length: 15 residues. J was trimmed by 3 bases and V by 3 bases; bases with no gene match: 6. The CDR3 DNA reads as TGTGCCAGTAGTATTATGACTAGCAATACAGATACGCAGTATTTT. It encodes CASSIMTSNTDTQYF.

The CDR3, as DNA: TGTGCCAGCAGCCCCGGGACAGCTAACTATGGCTACACCTTC. Protein product: CASSPGTANYGYTF. The rearrangement uses TRBV7-9 and TRBJ1-2; 7 nucleotides match TRBD1. CDR1 is SEHNR and CDR2 is FQNEAQ in the germline V gene (reference sequence). CDR3 length: 14 amino acids. Trimming at V came to 5 bases and at J to 0 bases, leaving 3 bases not matched to a gene.

The V and J genes are TRBV19 and TRBJ2-7, with D perhaps matching TRBD2 (5 bases). Germline V gene lookup returns CDR1 LNHDA and CDR2 SQIVND (reference sequence). Trimming took 3 bases from V and 5 from J, leaving 17 bases between them. CDR3 length equals 15 residues. The CDR3 is CASSMPASGLHEQYF. Here the CDR3 DNA reads TGTGCCAGTAGTATGCCCGCGAGCGGCCTCCACGAGCAGTACTTC.

The chain carries TRBV2 and TRBJ1-4; D gene uncertain. Trimming took off 10 bases at V and 3 bases at J, with 12 bases between the two ends. The CDR3 contains 13 residues. Germline values: CDR1 SNHLY, CDR2 FYNNEI. The CDR3 loop is CATWTDPNEKLFF. The CDR3 bases are TGTGCCACCTGGACGGATCCTAATGAAAAACTGTTTTTT.

This chain uses TRBV28 with TRBJ1-2; 9 nucleotides match TRBD1. V shed 6 bases and J 7 bases; nucleotides not matched to a gene: 12. The CDR3 is made up of 15 amino acids. Germline V CDR1 and CDR2: MDHEN, SYDVKM. CDR3 in DNA: TGTGCCAGCAGGGGCCCCGGGACAGGGCGGATTGGCTACACCTTC. Protein product: CASRGPGTGRIGYTF.

This sequence joins TRBV19 and TRBJ2-1, with a tentative D call TRBD2 (5 bases). CDR3 length equals 17 residues. CDR1 LNHDA and CDR2 SQIVND come from the germline V gene (reference sequence). V shed 5 bases and J shed 4 bases, with 21 bases lying between them. CDR3 residues: CASSLRAFHGPYNEQFF. CDR3 in DNA: TGTGCCAGTAGTTTGCGGGCCTTCCATGGCCCATACAATGAGCAGTTCTTC.

The rearrangement joins TRBV19 to TRBJ2-7, with D maybe TRBD1 (5 bases). V was cut by 3 bases and J by 2 bases, with 11 bases left in between. The germline gives CDR1 LNHDA, CDR2 SQIVND (reference sequence). CDR3 length: 14 amino acids. The DNA of the CDR3 is TGTGCCAGTAGTATCAGTGACAGCACCTACGAGCAGTACTTC. This gives the protein CASSISDSTYEQYF.

The CDR3 loop reads CASSLNRVKSSNYGYTF. CDR3 DNA: TGTGCCAGCAGTTTAAACAGGGTGAAGTCGTCTAACTATGGCTACACCTTC. The chain is built from TRBV28 and TRBJ1-2, with D perhaps TRBD1 (6 bases). This CDR3 has 17 amino acids. Germline CDR1 is MDHEN and CDR2 is SYDVKM. The germline V and J ends were trimmed by 2 bases and 0 bases, with 16 bases remaining between them.

V gene TRBV2 combines with J gene TRBJ2-7, with 7 bases matching TRBD2. From germline, CDR1 is SNHLY and CDR2 FYNNEI. The CDR3 sequence is 16 residues long. The V segment lost 6 bases and the J segment 2 bases; nucleotides outside the gene matches: 13. The CDR3 loop reads CASSQGLTLSAYEQYF. CDR3 coding DNA: TGTGCCAGCAGCCAGGGACTAACTCTGTCCGCCTACGAGCAGTACTTC.

The chain links TRBV4-1 to TRBJ1-2; tentative D call: TRBD1 (6 bases). The V end was cut by 0 bases, the J end by 2 bases, with 13 bases between. The CDR3 totals 16 residues. Germline V gene data show CDR1 as MGHRA and CDR2 as YSYEKL. The CDR3, as DNA: TGCGCCAGCAGCCAAGATGACGGGGGCTTGAACTATGGCTACACCTTC. Protein: CASSQDDGGLNYGYTF.

This rearrangement joins TRBV30 to TRBJ2-7, with no clear D. The V end lost 3 bases, the J end lost 3 bases, and 6 bases lay between the germline ends. The germline CDR1 and CDR2 sequences are GTSNPN and SVGIG (reference sequence). The CDR3 totals 11 residues. This chain's CDR3 is CAWRANYEQYF. As DNA, the CDR3 is TGTGCCTGGAGGGCGAACTACGAGCAGTACTTC.